The 13 T cell receptor beta chains in this list originate from one sample, sequenced in a study of T cell responses to AZD1222 COVID-19 vaccine. Only in-frame clones appear in the TCRdb table, and some are missing; sequencing was by immunoSEQ multiplex PCR. The sample lists 150,000 to 200,000 clones, 92% occurring once. Sequencing was performed on peripheral blood, taken 28 days after the second AZD1222 dose. The receptor set was obtained from an adult who received the AZD1222 COVID-19 vaccine.

This chain connects TRBV6-1 to TRBJ1-2; weak D call: TRBD1 (5 bases). Germline assignment: CDR1 MNHNS and CDR2 SASEGT. The CDR3 loop spans 14 amino acids. Trimming stripped 2 bases from V and 8 bases from J, with 15 bases between. The CDR3 DNA reads as TGTGCCAGCAGTGAACCCGGGACTCCGGGGGGCTACACCTTC. It specifies CASSEPGTPGGYTF.

The chain couples TRBV2 to TRBJ1-2, with D possibly being TRBD1 (5 bases). V was clipped by 5 bases and J by 0 bases, with 22 bases between them. The CDR3 length is 18 residues. Germline V lookup: CDR1 SNHLY, CDR2 FYNNEI. Here the CDR3 reads CASSFYRDGEQTNYGYTF. The CDR3 DNA reads TGTGCCAGCAGTTTTTACCGGGACGGCGAACAAACTAACTATGGCTACACCTTC.

V usage is TRBV19 and J usage is TRBJ1-1; the match to TRBD1 covers 8 bases. This CDR3 spans 15 amino acids. CDR1 LNHDA and CDR2 SQIVND come from the germline V gene (reference sequence). V shed 5 bases, J shed 3 bases, and the junction held 8 bases outside the gene matches. The chain's CDR3 is CASSRTGWGHTEAFF. CDR3 coding DNA: TGTGCCAGTAGTCGGACAGGGTGGGGGCACACTGAAGCTTTCTTT.

As to this clone: Germline and junction disagree at one end, which may indicate a read error. The gene calls are TRBV6-1 and TRBJ1-1; D is undetermined. CDR1 is MNHNS, CDR2 SASEGT, per germline. The CDR3 is 13 residues long. This CDR3 reads CASTEWALTEAFF. The CDR3 nucleotides read TGTGCCAGCACTGAATGGGCCCTCACTGAAGCTTTCTTT.

The chain employs TRBV10-2 and TRBJ1-2; D possibly corresponds to TRBD1 (5 bases). Germline V gives CDR1 WSHSY, CDR2 SAAADI. The CDR3 length is 12 residues. Trimming removed 10 bases from V and 2 bases from J, with 11 bases in between. CDR3 nucleotides: TGCGCCATCCTAGGGGACAACTATGGCTACACCTTC. Protein product: CAILGDNYGYTF.

This rearrangement joins TRBV9 to TRBJ2-7; no firm D call. The CDR3 covers 12 residues. CDR1 and CDR2 (germline): SGDLS, YYNGEE. Trimming shortened V by 4 bases and J by 4 bases, and 9 bases separated the two germline ends. The chain's CDR3 is CASSPTGYEQYF. CDR3 coding DNA: TGTGCCAGCAGCCCAACGGGTTACGAGCAGTACTTC.

This chain links TRBV7-8 with TRBJ1-2; D is unresolved. Trimming took off 5 bases at V and 0 bases at J, with 13 bases between the two ends. Germline V lookup: CDR1 SGHVS, CDR2 FQNEAQ. The CDR3 contains 15 residues. CDR3 in DNA: TGTGCCAGCAGCAGGCTCCGGGAAACTAACTATGGCTACACCTTC. Its protein product is CASSRLRETNYGYTF.

This clone turned up a few times. This chain joins TRBV29-1 and TRBJ1-4; D may be TRBD1 (6 bases). Germline V gene data show CDR1 as SQVTM and CDR2 as ANQGSEA. The CDR3 length is 13 residues. Deletions cut 5 bases from V and 8 bases from J, with 15 bases between. The CDR3 DNA sequence: TGCAGCGTTCAGTTGGGCCAGGGGGAAAAACTGTTTTTT. It specifies CSVQLGQGEKLFF.

The chain employs TRBV2 and TRBJ1-2, with D hard to call. Trimming shortened V by 0 bases and J by 4 bases, and 6 bases separated the two germline ends. Germline V lookup: CDR1 SNHLY, CDR2 FYNNEI. The CDR3 loop spans 13 amino acids. For the CDR3, the DNA is TGTGCCAGCAGTGAAGCCCCGGGCTATGGCTACACCTTC. Protein sequence: CASSEAPGYGYTF. The full variable domain, rest sourced from reference TRBV2 and TRBJ1-2, is EPEVTQTPSHQVTQMGQEVILRCVPISNHLYFYWYRQILGQKVEFLVSFYNNEISEKSEIFDDQFSVERPDGSNFTLKIRSTKLEDSAMYFCASSEAPGYGYTFGSGTRLTVV.

The rearrangement links TRBV3-1 (or the pseudogene TRBV3-2) to TRBJ2-7; 9 positions agree with TRBD2. From germline, CDR1 is LGHDT and CDR2 YNNKEL (reference sequence). The CDR3 is 14 residues long. Trimming cost V 1 base and J 9 bases; bases outside gene matches: 7. The CDR3 protein is CASSQAGGGAWQYF. Written as DNA, the CDR3 is TGTGCCAGCAGCCAAGCAGGCGGGGGGGCATGGCAGTACTTC.

The chain couples TRBV7-2 to TRBJ1-1; D is unresolved. CDR3 length equals 14 residues. The V gene lost 1 base and the J gene lost 2 bases, with 8 bases spanning the gap. Germline values: CDR1 SGHTA, CDR2 FQGNSA. The CDR3 nucleotides are TGTGCCAGCAGCTTAGGGGCAGCAAACACTGAAGCTTTCTTT. It translates to CASSLGAANTEAFF.

The V call is TRBV18, the J call TRBJ1-4; a weak D match, TRBD1 (5 bases). This CDR3 region has 14 residues. Germline V gene lookup returns CDR1 KGHSH and CDR2 LQKENI. V was pared by 5 bases and J by 0 bases, with 7 bases between. CDR3 protein: CASSLGATNEKLFF. The CDR3, as DNA: TGTGCCAGCTCATTAGGGGCAACTAATGAAAAACTGTTTTTT.

The chain uses TRBV7-9 and TRBJ2-7; TRBD2 agrees at 14 bases. The CDR3 length is 15 residues. In germline, CDR1 is SEHNR, CDR2 FQNEAQ (reference sequence). V shed 5 bases and J 3 bases; nucleotides not matched to a gene: 3. The CDR3 sequence: CASSRGLAGGYEQYF. In DNA, the CDR3 is TGTGCCAGCAGCCGCGGACTAGCGGGGGGCTACGAGCAGTACTTC. The variable domain in full, with the rest retrieved from reference TRBV7-9 and TRBJ2-7, is DTGVSQNPRHKITKRGQNVTFRCDPISEHNRLYWYRQTLGQGPEFLTYFQNEAQLEKSRLLSDRFSAERPKGSFSTLEIQRTEQGDSAMYLCASSRGLAGGYEQYFGPGTRLTVT.